This T cell receptor beta chain emerged from a study of T cells after posttransplantation cyclophosphamide (dated by TCRdb to 2016 to 2017). Regarding the research as a whole: The study tracked T cell repertoire reconstitution by TRB sequencing after myeloablative bone marrow transplantation using posttransplantation cyclophosphamide as GVHD prophylaxis. Antigen receptor sequencing was done on samples from about 40 PTCy-treated patients and from roughly 17 related bone marrow donors of those patients. TRB sequencing was performed on blood from all 35 or so PTCy patients with 1-year posttransplant specimens. Public TRB sequences were checked against a database of over 3,600 sequences associated with responses to pathogens, tumor antigens, self-antigens and alloantigens. Because TRA and TRB clonality correlated tightly in roughly 10 samples, the subsequent TCR analyses were limited to TRB only. TRB sequencing was also done on up to about 3 additional blood samples from 2 to 5.2 years after transplant in 3 patients, and on pretransplant blood from a handful of patients. Study-wide findings and limitations: The TRB repertoires of T cells infiltrating skin or GI tract showed only limited overlap with the TRB repertoires of T cells in blood. Donor-recipient similarity was low at 1-2 months but rose over the first year, and later blood repertoires were often dominated by donor CD8+ memory clones. Across the 45 to 55 patients, TRB clonality was highly associated with recipient CMV seropositivity and CMV reactivation, and diversity with PTCy was similar to that in the CNI/methotrexate controls.

The germline V gene (reference sequence) yields LNHNV for CDR1 and YYDKDF for CDR2. The CDR3 goes from the cysteine to the phenylalanine over 15 residues. CDR3 DNA only is kept here, 45 bases in frame from base 1. V was cut back by 1 base and J by 6 bases, leaving a gap of 15 bases between them. This clone occurred many times. The antigen this receptor binds is unknown. Qualities for individual bases were not recorded, and no much larger clone is one base off. Genomic DNA was the input for TRB sequencing, which was run either with the immunoSEQ assay at survey resolution or with the hsTCRB kit. On the study's bioinformatics: Initial read processing used immunoSEQ software, and repertoire analyses used the LymphoSeq R package. For each TRB dataset, clonality was calculated as 1 minus normalized Shannon entropy, and the Gini coefficient was computed as well. To infer phenotypes in unsorted samples, TRB sequences from sorted subsets of the recipient or donor were mapped onto the unsorted samples of the same recipient. TCRdb took over this immuneACCESS table, retaining in-frame rearrangements with V and J assigned. Such tables are incomplete; in checked studies, under half of the missing clones stem from an unresolved V gene, and the remainder is unexplained. V and J calls and clone size are those listed in that table; D and trimming were worked out from the DNA. This sample is represented by thousands of clones, with no singletons among them. Around 25% of the sample is taken by the ten largest.

This specimen's treatment or condition label, interpreted: high-dose cyclophosphamide on days +3 and +4 as single-agent GVHD prophylaxis. PTCy patients received busulfan and fludarabine conditioning, a related or unrelated marrow graft, and cyclophosphamide on days +3 and +4. PTCy-treated patients were drawn from a prospective multi-institutional clinical trial. Peripheral blood and bone marrow mononuclear cells were isolated by Ficoll-Hypaque density centrifugation and were cryopreserved. In this chain, TRBV15 is recombined with TRBJ1-2; TRBD1 is perhaps the D gene, given 5 matching bases. The TCR was taken from a female patient aged 55-70 years who received an allogeneic stem cell transplant from an unrelated donor, was CMV-positive, and had acute GVHD only. After a transplant, some T cells may be of graft donor origin. The specimen was PBMCs, collected 90 to 100 days after allogeneic stem cell transplant with posttransplant cyclophosphamide. The CDR3 protein sequence reads: CATSRGPAGRDGYTF. The nucleotide sequence is TGTGCCACCAGCAGAGGCCCCGCAGGGAGGGATGGCTACACCTTC.